The source of this TCR beta chain is a study of blood T cells in healthy people across ages. Study-wide results and caveats: Strongly correlated with naive T cell percentage was TCR beta diversity.

Concerning this clonotype itself: What it recognizes is unknown.

For the second PCR, which ran for roughly 7 to 11 cycles, a sample-barcoded 5' primer and a J-beta primer mix were used. TCRdb re-analysed the 5' RACE reads in MiXCR, keeping a single row per CDR3 protein. The table includes more than 650,000 distinct CDR3 sequences, 53% detected once. The CDR3 contains 14 residues. Deletions cut 5 bases from V and 8 bases from J, with 15 bases between. Germline lookup yields CDR1 SGHTA and CDR2 FQGNSA. The receptor's source is an elderly man in good health. What was sequenced was blood. The V and J genes are TRBV7-2 and TRBJ1-4, with D perhaps TRBD1 (6 bases). The CDR3 is CASSHPVGGEKLFF. The CDR3 nucleotides read TGTGCCAGCAGCCACCCGGTTGGGGGCGAAAAACTGTTTTTT.